The next 17 T cell receptor beta chains were all read from a single sample in a study of blood T cell repertoires in COVID-19. Clones were read by immunoSEQ multiplex PCR, and TCRdb kept only the in-frame ones, dropping some. The sample shows under 150,000 clones, 79% of them seen only once. Sequenced sample: peripheral blood. These receptor sequences come from a man aged 60 to 69 with acute or convalescent COVID-19.

V gene TRBV3-1 (or the pseudogene TRBV3-2) combines with J gene TRBJ1-1; D unresolved. Germline V gives CDR1 LGHDT, CDR2 YNNKEL (reference sequence). Trimming removed 4 bases at V and 10 bases at J, with 16 bases between. The CDR3 consists of 13 residues. Here the CDR3 reads CASSPFEEAPAFF. In nucleotides, the CDR3 is TGTGCCAGCAGCCCGTTCGAGGAGGCTCCAGCTTTCTTT.

The CDR3 region has the DNA TGCGCCAGCAGCTTGCTGACGAGAGGCACCGGGGAGCTGTTTTTT. This gives the protein CASSLLTRGTGELFF. The rearrangement joins TRBV5-1 to TRBJ2-2; D remains unclear. Per germline, CDR1 SGHRS and CDR2 YFSETQ. This CDR3 has 15 amino acids. Trimming removed 1 base at V and 4 bases at J, with 11 bases between. Using reference TRBV5-1 and TRBJ2-2 for the parts outside the CDR3, the full variable domain is KAGVTQTPRYLIKTRGQQVTLSCSPISGHRSVSWYQQTPGQGLQFLFEYFSETQRNKGNFPGRFSGRQFSNSRSEMNVSTLELGDSALYLCASSLLTRGTGELFFGEGSRLTVL.

Points on this clone: The germline gene is not matched at one end of the junction; a read error may be the cause. The chain joins TRBV7-7 to TRBJ2-3; perhaps TRBD1 as D (5 bases). This CDR3 is 14 amino acids long. Germline V gene data show CDR1 as SSHAT and CDR2 as FNYEAQ (reference sequence). CDR3 residues: CASSLGAGGDTQYF. As DNA, the CDR3 is TGTGCTAGCAGCTTAGGGGCAGGTGGAGATACGCAGTATTTT. The full variable domain, its missing parts supplied by reference TRBV7-7 and TRBJ2-3, is GAGVSQSPRYKVTKRGQDVTLRCDPISSHATLYWYQQALGQGPEFLTYFNYEAQPDKSGLPSDRFSAERPEGSISTLTIQRTEQRDSAMYRCASSLGAGGDTQYFGPGTRLTVL.

The chain has TRBV9 and TRBJ2-1, with TRBD2 matching 14 bases. Germline V lookup: CDR1 SGDLS, CDR2 YYNGEE. Germline trimming cut 4 bases from V and 5 bases from J; bases unmatched to any gene: 8. This CDR3 region has 17 residues. CDR3 DNA: TGTGCCAGCAGCCCGACACTGGGACTAGCGGGAGACAATGAGCAGTTCTTC. Encoded protein: CASSPTLGLAGDNEQFF.

This chain links TRBV30 with TRBJ1-3; D not certain. This CDR3 has 16 residues. Trimming left V 0 bases short and J 1 base short, with 13 bases between. CDR1 GTSNPN and CDR2 SVGIG come from the germline V gene (reference sequence). CDR3 region: CAWSVRGGLSGNTIYF. The CDR3 DNA is TGTGCCTGGAGTGTACGTGGAGGGCTTTCTGGAAACACCATATATTTT.

This clone was seen once. The V call is TRBV6-5, the J call TRBJ1-1; D call uncertain. This CDR3 spans 12 amino acids. The V end lost 2 bases, the J end lost 6 bases, and 7 bases lay between the germline ends. Germline V CDR1 and CDR2: MNHEY, SVGAGI. The CDR3 nucleotides are TGTGCCAGCAGTTACCCCGGGGCTGAAGCTTTCTTT. It codes for CASSYPGAEAFF.

The chain recombines TRBV2 with TRBJ1-6, with 7 bases identical to TRBD1. V was pared by 8 bases and J by 10 bases, with 14 bases of the junction left unmatched. The CDR3 runs to 15 residues. The germline V gene has CDR1 SNHLY and CDR2 FYNNEI. CDR3 coding DNA: TGTGCCAGCTTGCGATTAACAGGGGACGGATCACCCCTCCACTTT. Protein: CASLRLTGDGSPLHF.

V and J are TRBV28 and TRBJ1-2; 8 nucleotides agree with TRBD1. The germline gives CDR1 MDHEN, CDR2 SYDVKM. The length of the CDR3 is 16 residues. The junction had 12 bases not matched to a gene; V was cut back by 5 bases and J by 4 bases. The chain's CDR3 is CASSPGQGSRPYGYTF. CDR3 nucleotides: TGTGCCAGCAGTCCTGGACAGGGATCGCGGCCCTATGGCTACACCTTC.

The rearrangement links TRBV5-1 to TRBJ2-1, with D perhaps TRBD2 (5 bases). The CDR3 loop spans 15 amino acids. The V and J ends lost 0 bases and 0 bases respectively, with 7 bases between them. Germline CDR1 and CDR2: SGHRS and YFSETQ. The CDR3 region is CASSLGGNSYNEQFF. In DNA form, the CDR3 reads TGCGCCAGCAGCTTGGGAGGGAACTCCTACAATGAGCAGTTCTTC.

The count of this clone is one. The gene calls are TRBV2 and TRBJ2-7; 12 nucleotides line up with TRBD1. Trimming removed 8 bases from V and 2 bases from J; junction bases left unmatched: 4. The CDR3 totals 14 residues. The germline CDR1 and CDR2 sequences are SNHLY and FYNNEI. The CDR3 DNA reads TGTGCCAGCGTCCGGGACAGGGGGCCCTACGAGCAGTACTTC. This gives the protein CASVRDRGPYEQYF.

The rearrangement uses TRBV30 and TRBJ1-5; D remains ambiguous. The germline gives CDR1 GTSNPN, CDR2 SVGIG (reference sequence). Trimming shortened V by 8 bases and J by 6 bases, and 11 bases separated the two germline ends. The CDR3 is 11 residues long. CDR3 in DNA: TGTGCCCTCGGACGGGGTCAGCCCCAGCATTTT. Its translation is CALGRGQPQHF.

DNA of the CDR3: TGTGCCAGCAGTGTAGCGGGACCTAGCACAGATACGCAGTATTTT. It yields the protein CASSVAGPSTDTQYF. The rearrangement joins TRBV28 to TRBJ2-3; 8 nucleotides align to TRBD2. This CDR3 spans 15 amino acids. Germline V gives CDR1 MDHEN, CDR2 SYDVKM. The J segment lost 0 bases and the V segment lost 5 bases, leaving 4 bases of the junction unmatched.

V gene TRBV19 combines with J gene TRBJ2-7; no definite D call. The CDR3 consists of 13 residues. Germline CDR1 and CDR2: LNHDA and SQIVND (reference sequence). V lost 3 bases to trimming and J lost 0 bases, with 6 bases between them. The CDR3 spells CASSMTYSYEQYF. The CDR3 DNA is TGTGCCAGTAGTATGACTTACTCCTACGAGCAGTACTTC.

This clone has a single count. The J gene is TRBJ1-2, the V gene TRBV29-1; no clear D gene. Germline CDR1 is SQVTM and CDR2 is ANQGSEA. The CDR3 contains 11 residues. Trimming pared 2 bases from V and 5 bases from J, leaving 6 bases between. CDR3 DNA sequence: TGCAGCGTTGAACGCGGGTATGGCTACACCTTC. Protein sequence: CSVERGYGYTF. Complete variable domain (other parts from reference TRBV29-1 and TRBJ1-2): SAVISQKPSRDICQRGTSLTIQCQVDSQVTMMFWYRQQPGQSLTLIATANQGSEATYESGFVIDKFPISRPNLTFSTLTVSNMSPEDSSIYLCSVERGYGYTFGSGTRLTVV.

The V call is TRBV5-1, the J call TRBJ2-1; 16 positions agree with TRBD2. The CDR3 spans 20 residues. V dropped 2 bases and J dropped 5; count of bases not matched to a gene: 13. CDR1 and CDR2 (germline): SGHRS, YFSETQ. The CDR3 protein is CASSFSPGLAGGPSDNEQFF. For the CDR3, the DNA is TGCGCCAGCAGCTTTTCTCCGGGACTAGCGGGAGGGCCCTCTGACAATGAGCAGTTCTTC. Full variable domain (missing parts from reference TRBV5-1 and TRBJ2-1): KAGVTQTPRYLIKTRGQQVTLSCSPISGHRSVSWYQQTPGQGLQFLFEYFSETQRNKGNFPGRFSGRQFSNSRSEMNVSTLELGDSALYLCASSFSPGLAGGPSDNEQFFGPGTRLTVL.

The rearrangement uses TRBV7-2 and TRBJ1-2; D is unclear. The germline V gene encodes CDR1 SGHTA and CDR2 FQGNSA. The ends were cut back, 0 bases at V and 8 bases at J, with 10 bases in the middle. The CDR3 length is 13 residues. The CDR3 reads CASSLAATEGYTF. Here the CDR3 DNA reads TGTGCCAGCAGCTTAGCCGCAACGGAGGGCTACACCTTC. The complete variable domain, with remaining parts taken from reference TRBV7-2 and TRBJ1-2, reads GAGVSQSPSNKVTEKGKDVELRCDPISGHTALYWYRQSLGQGLEFLIYFQGNSAPDKSGLPSDRFSAERTGGSVSTLTIQRTQQEDSAVYLCASSLAATEGYTFGSGTRLTVV.

This chain connects TRBV28 to TRBJ2-6; TRBD1 is a possible D gene (5 bases). Trimming left V 6 bases short and J 2 bases short, with 11 bases between. Germline-derived CDR1 and CDR2 are MDHEN and SYDVKM. The CDR3 loop spans 15 amino acids. CDR3 coding DNA: TGTGCCAGCAGGTATCAGGGCCCTGGGGCCAACGTCCTGACTTTC. Residues: CASRYQGPGANVLTF.